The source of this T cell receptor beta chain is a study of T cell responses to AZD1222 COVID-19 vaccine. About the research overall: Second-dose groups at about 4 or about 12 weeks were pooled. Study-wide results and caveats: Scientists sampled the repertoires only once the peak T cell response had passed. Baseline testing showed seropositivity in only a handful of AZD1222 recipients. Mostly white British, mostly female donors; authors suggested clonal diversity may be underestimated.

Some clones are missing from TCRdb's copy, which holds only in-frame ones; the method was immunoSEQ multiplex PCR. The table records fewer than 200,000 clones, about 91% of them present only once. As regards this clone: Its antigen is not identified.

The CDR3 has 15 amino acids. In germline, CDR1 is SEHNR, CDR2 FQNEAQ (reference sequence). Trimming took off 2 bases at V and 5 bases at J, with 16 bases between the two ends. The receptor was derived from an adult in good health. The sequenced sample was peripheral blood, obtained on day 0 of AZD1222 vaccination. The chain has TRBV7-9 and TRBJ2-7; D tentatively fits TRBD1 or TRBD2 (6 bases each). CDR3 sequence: CASSLFGGQADEQYF. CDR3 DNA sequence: TGTGCCAGCAGCTTATTCGGGGGCCAAGCGGACGAGCAGTACTTC. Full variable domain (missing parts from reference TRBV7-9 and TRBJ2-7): DTGVSQNPRHKITKRGQNVTFRCDPISEHNRLYWYRQTLGQGPEFLTYFQNEAQLEKSRLLSDRFSAERPKGSFSTLEIQRTEQGDSAMYLCASSLFGGQADEQYFGPGTRLTVT.